This T cell receptor (beta chain) comes out of a study of control samples from healthy donors and cancer patients. TCRdb's table, derived via immunoSEQ multiplex PCR, lists solely in-frame clones and lacks some. The sample holds 55,000 to 80,000 clones, approximately 89% seen once. Germline CDR1 reads SGHRS; CDR2 reads YFSETQ. The CDR3 runs to 13 residues. Between the trimmed V and J ends, which lost 0 bases and 7 bases, there was a span of 10 bases. This clone has a handful of counts. Other DNA sequences of this sample code for an identical CDR3. The specimen sequenced was PBMCs. This TCR derives from a man aged 55 to 69 with colorectal cancer. The chain recombines TRBV5-1 with TRBJ1-2; D remains ambiguous. Here the CDR3 DNA reads TGCGCCAGCAGCTTGGTACCGGGAGGTGGCTACACCTTC. It specifies CASSLVPGGGYTF.